Listed below are T cell receptor beta chains from one sample, sequenced in a study of CD8 T cells in ankylosing spondylitis. TCRdb re-analysed the 5' RACE reads in MiXCR, keeping a single row per CDR3 protein. Of some 140,000 distinct CDR3 sequences listed, 7% to 9% were seen once; the top ten hold 7.3%. Source material: synovial fluid, either unsorted or a sorted T cell fraction (not recorded which). All receptors come from a male donor with ankylosing spondylitis. Each CDR3 is given with its conserved first and last residue. The D gene is left open where the match is weak. Rows give clone size only sometimes, using once, few, many, or a class for an expanded clone.

d_call j_call clone_size v_call cdr3_aa cdr3_nt
. TRBJ2-1 many TRBV7-8 CASSSLSGLSSYNEQFF TGTGCCAGCAGCTCCCTTAGCGGACTGAGCTCCTACAATGAGCAGTTCTTC
. TRBJ1-2 few TRBV20-1 CSARGGRLDYGYTF TGCAGTGCTAGAGGGGGCCGGCTGGACTATGGCTACACCTTC
TRBD1 TRBJ1-5 many TRBV2 CASTPGQGILNQPQHF TGTGCCAGCACTCCGGGACAGGGAATACTCAATCAGCCCCAGCATTTT
TRBD2 TRBJ2-3 many TRBV5-1 CASSLALAGSTDTQYF TGCGCCAGCAGCTTGGCACTAGCGGGTTCCACAGATACGCAGTATTTT
TRBD2 TRBJ2-1 . TRBV28 CAVTAGTSGKVSGNEQFF TGTGCCGTCACGGCCGGGACTAGCGGAAAAGTTTCGGGGAATGAGCAGTTCTTC
. TRBJ1-6 many TRBV11-3 CASSLDRDSPLHF TGTGCCAGCAGCTTAGATCGGGATTCACCCCTCCACTTT
. TRBJ1-5 . TRBV7-2 CASSGTSYNQPQHF TGTGCCAGCAGCGGCACAAGCTACAATCAGCCCCAGCATTTT
. TRBJ1-3 many TRBV6-2/TRBV6-3 CASSYGAGSGNTIYF TGTGCCAGCAGTTACGGCGCGGGCTCTGGAAACACCATATATTTT
. TRBJ1-5 . TRBV18 CASSQGGRNQPQHF TGTGCCAGCTCGCAAGGGGGTCGGAATCAGCCCCAGCATTTT
. TRBJ1-2 . TRBV20-1 CSAAGLRYGYTF TGCAGTGCGGCGGGGTTACGGTATGGCTACACCTTC
. TRBJ1-5 many TRBV10-2 CASGQPQHF TGCGCCAGTGGTCAGCCCCAGCATTTT
TRBD2 TRBJ2-7 . TRBV6-1 CASSTTGGRPYEQYF TGTGCCAGCAGTACGACCGGGGGGAGACCCTACGAGCAGTACTTC
. TRBJ1-2 many TRBV7-2 CASSFYAGGYGYTF TGTGCCAGCAGCTTCTATGCGGGCGGCTATGGCTACACCTTC
. TRBJ1-2 few TRBV4-3 CASSQDVGGVYGYTF TGCGCCAGCAGCCAAGATGTTGGGGGAGTCTATGGCTACACCTTC
. TRBJ1-1 . TRBV27 CASKRRGSWGKNTEAFF TGTGCCAGCAAAAGAAGGGGGTCCTGGGGAAAGAACACTGAAGCTTTCTTT
. TRBJ1-5 many TRBV12-3/TRBV12-4 CASMRGEGQPQHF TGTGCCAGCATGCGAGGGGAAGGACAGCCCCAGCATTTT
. TRBJ1-2 . TRBV4-2 CASSQQTNLADGYTF TGTGCCAGCAGCCAGCAGACTAATTTGGCTGATGGCTACACCTTC
. TRBJ2-7 few TRBV12-3/TRBV12-4 CASSTKQYEQYF TGTGCCAGCAGCACCAAACAGTACGAGCAGTACTTC
. TRBJ1-5 . TRBV2 CASSLSDGYNQPQHF TGTGCCAGCAGCCTATCGGACGGGTACAATCAGCCCCAGCATTTT
TRBD1 TRBJ1-1 few TRBV5-1 CASSKDREATEAFF TGCGCCAGCAGCAAAGACAGGGAGGCCACTGAAGCTTTCTTT
. TRBJ2-7 few TRBV20-1 CSAREGGKSYEQYF TGCAGTGCTAGAGAAGGGGGGAAGTCCTACGAGCAGTACTTC
. TRBJ2-1 many TRBV6-2/TRBV6-3 CASSYAWGEQFF TGTGCCAGCAGTTACGCCTGGGGTGAGCAGTTCTTC
. TRBJ2-5 many TRBV20-1 CSAREGGGEETQYF TGCAGTGCTAGAGAGGGGGGAGGAGAAGAGACCCAGTACTTC
TRBD2 TRBJ2-3 few TRBV20-1 CSAINQRGNTDTQYF TGCAGTGCAATCAATCAGCGGGGTAACACAGATACGCAGTATTTT
TRBD1 TRBJ2-7 many TRBV29-1 CSVNRGTGYREQYF TGCAGCGTTAATCGCGGGACAGGGTATCGCGAGCAGTACTTC
. TRBJ2-3 many TRBV4-1 CASSQARGTSTDTQYF TGCGCCAGCAGCCAAGCGAGGGGGACTAGCACAGATACGCAGTATTTT
. TRBJ2-7 many TRBV7-9 CASSLMRDMHEQYF TGTGCCAGCAGCTTAATGAGGGATATGCACGAGCAGTACTTC
TRBD1 TRBJ2-5 many TRBV7-2 CASSSGQGGRWETQYF TGTGCCAGCAGCTCGGGACAGGGAGGACGGTGGGAGACCCAGTACTTC
. TRBJ2-7 many TRBV7-2 CASSLNRANYEQYF TGTGCCAGCAGCTTAAATCGGGCTAACTACGAGCAGTACTTC
TRBD1 TRBJ2-5 many TRBV20-1 CSAEGQGERVQETQYF TGCAGTGCTGAGGGACAGGGGGAGCGGGTCCAAGAGACCCAGTACTTC
. TRBJ1-6 many TRBV28 CASRSPSDYNSPLHF TGTGCCAGCCGTTCTCCGTCAGATTATAATTCACCCCTCCACTTT
. TRBJ2-2 . TRBV6-2/TRBV6-3 CASSSGPNTGELFF TGTGCCAGCAGCTCGGGCCCGAACACCGGGGAGCTGTTTTTT